Listed here are 12 T cell receptor beta chains from one sample, sequenced in a study of T cell repertoires in cytomegalovirus infection. These receptors' antigens are unknown. TCRdb processed the reads anew with MiXCR; each CDR3 protein has one entry. Of about 900,000 distinct CDR3 sequences in the sample, approximately 30% were seen once. The sample in question was cultured CD8+ T cells from PBMCs, obtained from culture after CMV antigen stimulation. These receptors all come from a human donor in good health (CMV status not recorded). Some clones in this sample may be carry-over from other donors' samples.

This clonotype appeared a few times. J is TRBJ2-1 and V is TRBV6-5; the D is unclear. The CDR3 contains 13 residues. The V and J ends lost 10 bases and 10 bases respectively, with 20 bases between them. Germline-derived CDR1 and CDR2 are MNHEY and SVGAGI. CDR3 bases: TGTGCCACTGGACGGCGTTACGACCTGGAGCAGTTCTTC. It yields the protein CATGRRYDLEQFF.

There are many counts of this clonotype. In DNA form, the CDR3 reads TGTGCCAGCAGCCCCCGGGATTTTGCCTACGAGCAGTACTTC. Its protein is CASSPRDFAYEQYF. This chain uses TRBV7-9 with TRBJ2-7, with D possibly being TRBD2 (5 bases). The CDR3 is made up of 14 amino acids. The germline CDR1 and CDR2 sequences are SEHNR and FQNEAQ (reference sequence). Trimming removed 5 bases from V and 2 bases from J, with 13 bases in between.

The gene calls are TRBV4-1 and TRBJ2-1; TRBD2 matches at 8 bases. Germline V gene data show CDR1 as MGHRA and CDR2 as YSYEKL. Losses at the gene ends were 8 bases for V and 0 bases for J; bases not matched to a gene: 6. The CDR3 consists of 15 residues. CDR3 residues: CASVGRGGSYNEQFF. CDR3 bases: TGCGCCAGCGTCGGCCGGGGGGGCTCCTACAATGAGCAGTTCTTC.

The chain combines TRBV18 with TRBJ2-2; TRBD1 might be the D (6 bases). Trimming removed 0 bases at V and 10 bases at J, with 12 bases between. This CDR3 comprises 14 residues. Looked up from germline, CDR1 is KGHSH and CDR2 is LQKENI. CDR3 bases: TGTGCCAGCTCACCACCTGACAGGTCTGAGGAGCTGTTTTTT. This translates into CASSPPDRSEELFF.

CDR3 loop: CASSKTGGEQYF. In DNA form, the CDR3 reads TGTGCCAGCAGTAAAACAGGGGGGGAGCAGTACTTC. The chain has TRBV27 and TRBJ2-7; 8 bases match TRBD1. V shed 5 bases and J 7 bases; nucleotides not matched to a gene: 4. The CDR3 length is 12 residues. Germline lookup yields CDR1 MNHEY and CDR2 SMNVEV (reference sequence).

In its sample, this clonotype was seen once. In DNA, the CDR3 is TGCAGCGTTGAAGGGCCCGATATCTACACAGATACGCAGTATTTT. Translating it yields CSVEGPDIYTDTQYF. This rearrangement joins TRBV29-1 to TRBJ2-3; D gene ambiguous. The CDR3 is 15 amino acids. V lost 1 base to trimming and J lost 2 bases, with 13 bases between them. Germline V lookup: CDR1 SQVTM, CDR2 ANQGSEA.

This chain links TRBV5-6 with TRBJ1-2; D might be TRBD1 (6 bases). From germline, CDR1 is SGHDT and CDR2 YYEEEE. V shed 7 bases and J shed 2 bases, with 24 bases lying between them. The CDR3 contains 17 residues. The CDR3 nucleotides read TGTGCCAGCTTCCCGCACAAGGACCGCAGGGGAAACTATGGCTACACCTTC. It specifies CASFPHKDRRGNYGYTF.

The chain combines TRBV7-9 with TRBJ1-1; D possibly corresponds to TRBD1 (5 bases). This CDR3 is built from 13 residues. Trimming removed 4 bases from V and 4 bases from J, with 10 bases in between. Germline V gene sequence: CDR1 SEHNR, CDR2 FQNEAQ (reference sequence). The CDR3 DNA is TGTGCCAGCAGCTCCGGGACGTTCACTGAAGCTTTCTTT. The encoded protein is CASSSGTFTEAFF.

The chain uses TRBV6-6 and TRBJ1-2, with a possible D match to TRBD1 (5 bases). Germline V gene sequence: CDR1 MNHNY, CDR2 SVGAGI (reference sequence). Trimming shortened V by 0 bases and J by 4 bases, and 18 bases separated the two germline ends. The CDR3 consists of 17 residues. CDR3 residues: CASSYSILPRESYGYTF. CDR3 bases: TGTGCCAGCAGTTACTCGATTCTCCCCAGGGAGTCCTATGGCTACACCTTC.

This sequence joins TRBV7-6 and TRBJ1-2; 12 positions match TRBD1. V gave up 5 bases and J gave up 5 bases; unmatched junction bases: 9. CDR1 and CDR2 from the germline V gene are SGHVS and FNYEAQ. This CDR3 is built from 16 residues. In DNA, the CDR3 is TGTGCCAGCAGCCCGGGACAGGGGGCGGCCACTTATGGCTACACCTTC. It encodes CASSPGQGAATYGYTF. The entire variable domain, with the rest obtained from reference TRBV7-6 and TRBJ1-2, is as follows: GAGVSQSPRYKVTKRGQDVALRCDPISGHVSLYWYRQALGQGPEFLTYFNYEAQQDKSGLPNDRFSAERPEGSISTLTIQRTEQRDSAMYRCASSPGQGAATYGYTFGSGTRLTVV.

This clonotype was counted many times. One junction end disagrees with the germline gene, perhaps due to a read error. This rearrangement joins TRBV7-8 to TRBJ1-2, with 7 bases lining up with TRBD1. Germline-derived CDR1 and CDR2 are SGHVS and FQNEAQ. This CDR3 is built from 14 residues. The CDR3 here is CASSLGTADYRYTF. In DNA, the CDR3 is TGTGCCAGCAGCTTGGGGACAGCGGACTATCGCTACACCTTC.

This clonotype was seen a few times. The chain carries TRBV6-2 or TRBV6-3 and TRBJ2-7; 9 bases map to TRBD1. After removal of 7 bases from V and 6 bases from J, the junction contained 10 bases not matched to a gene. CDR3 length: 14 residues. Germline V gives CDR1 MNHEY, CDR2 SVGEGT. The CDR3 is CASTRRDRAFEQYV. For the CDR3, the DNA is TGTGCCAGCACCCGGAGGGACAGGGCTTTCGAGCAGTACGTC.